This T cell receptor beta chain stems from a study of blood T cell repertoires in COVID-19. The overall study: Sites across the United States, Italy and Spain contributed samples from acute and convalescent COVID-19. Sources were T cells, B-cell-depleted T cells, or PBMCs; the material itself was cDNA or gDNA.

Methods used by the authors: It was from reference gene primer amplification that nucleated cell counts were estimated. Sequencing was performed with immunoSEQ multiplex PCR; in TCRdb, only in-frame clones are kept and a portion is missing. The V and J calls and the clone size are those of that table, but D and trimming were determined from the DNA. The data contain around 140,000 clones, over 60% of them singletons. The CDR3 is 18 residues long. In germline, CDR1 is LGHDT, CDR2 YNNKEL (reference sequence). Trimming removed 5 bases from V and 3 bases from J; junction bases left unmatched: 16. The V and J genes are TRBV3-1 (or the pseudogene TRBV3-2) and TRBJ1-3; 7 bases are a match to TRBD1. Sequencing was done on a sample of peripheral blood. The sequence was obtained from a woman between 65 and 79 years old with acute or convalescent COVID-19. The CDR3 DNA is TGTGCCAGCAGCACCCGTCGCGACAGGGTAAAGAATGGAAACACCATATATTTT. Translated, it gives CASSTRRDRVKNGNTIYF.